These 15 T cell receptor beta chains share one sample of origin, sequenced in a study of glioma-infiltrating T cells. TCR alpha and beta CDR3 regions were amplified from RNA using iRepertoire nested multiplex PCR. TCRdb redid the calling of the multiplex PCR reads with MiXCR, one entry per CDR3 protein. The sample shows roughly 5,000 distinct CDR3 sequences, roughly a third of them seen only once. The source material was glioma tissue, nonneoplastic brain tissue, or PBMCs (not recorded which). The source of these receptors is a human donor with low-grade glioma or glioblastoma, undergoing nonglioma brain surgery, or in good health (not recorded which).

This clonotype was counted many times. The rearrangement links TRBV5-4 to TRBJ1-2; possible D gene TRBD1, 5 bases. This CDR3 is 13 amino acids long. CDR1 and CDR2 (germline): SGHNT, YYREEE (reference sequence). Trimming removed 4 bases at V and 4 bases at J, with 11 bases between. Written as DNA, the CDR3 is TGTGCCAGCAGCCCTGACAGAATCTATGGCTACACCTTC. It is translated as CASSPDRIYGYTF.

This clonotype rates as medium-sized (0.01 to 0.1%). The rearrangement uses TRBV20-1 and TRBJ2-3, with a possible D match to TRBD1 (6 bases). CDR1 is DFQATT and CDR2 is SNEGSKA in the germline V gene (reference sequence). CDR3 length: 15 amino acids. Trimming cost V 3 bases and J 4 bases, with 17 bases left between them. The CDR3 DNA follows: TGCAGTGCTAGTTTCTTGGACAAGGGGGCAGATACGCAGTATTTT. Translation: CSASFLDKGADTQYF.

This clonotype is judged medium-sized. V and J are TRBV24-1 and TRBJ1-5; D remains unclear. CDR3 length: 13 amino acids. Between the trimmed V and J ends, which lost 2 bases and 7 bases, there was a span of 8 bases. Looked up from germline, CDR1 is KGHDR and CDR2 is SFDVKD. Here the CDR3 DNA reads TGTGCCACCAGTGATTACTTGGGCCAGCCCCAGCATTTT. Encoded protein: CATSDYLGQPQHF.

This chain joins TRBV29-1 and TRBJ2-2, with no clear D. V lost 4 bases and J 4 bases, leaving 7 bases between the germline ends. The germline V gene has CDR1 SQVTM and CDR2 ANQGSEA. The CDR3 is 12 residues long. CDR3 coding DNA: TGCAGCGTTGTTGGTGGCACCGGGGAGCTGTTTTTT. As protein: CSVVGGTGELFF.

Concerning this clonotype itself: One end of the junction fails to match germline, which may point to a read error. The rearrangement uses TRBV10-3 and TRBJ1-5, with no clear D. Germline V gives CDR1 ENHRY, CDR2 SYGVKD. CDR3 length equals 13 residues. The CDR3 region is CAIGDGLGQPQHF. The CDR3 DNA is TGTGCCATCGGTGACGGGTTAGGGCAGCCCCAGCATTTT.

The chain employs TRBV20-1 and TRBJ1-5; D might be TRBD1 (6 bases). The CDR3 has 12 residues. Trimming removed 5 bases at V and 7 bases at J, with 12 bases between. Germline V gene data show CDR1 as DFQATT and CDR2 as SNEGSKA (reference sequence). CDR3 sequence: CSAHRATQPQHF. DNA of the CDR3: TGCAGTGCTCACAGGGCGACCCAGCCCCAGCATTTT.

By share, this clonotype ranks as medium-sized. The chain has TRBV5-6 and TRBJ1-1; no clear D gene. V lost 2 bases to trimming and J lost 3 bases, with 5 bases between them. The CDR3 covers 12 residues. CDR1 is SGHDT and CDR2 is YYEEEE in the germline V gene. In nucleotides, the CDR3 is TGTGCCAGCAGCTTTTACTACACTGAAGCTTTCTTT. Translated: CASSFYYTEAFF.

This clonotype is deemed medium-sized. This rearrangement joins TRBV27 to TRBJ2-2; the D is unclear. The CDR3 covers 14 residues. CDR1 and CDR2 (germline): MNHEY, SMNVEV (reference sequence). V lost 7 bases to trimming and J lost 3 bases, with 12 bases between them. The CDR3 is CASNRDGYTGELFF. Here the CDR3 DNA reads TGTGCCAGCAACCGAGACGGATACACCGGGGAGCTGTTTTTT.

The chain combines TRBV12-3 or TRBV12-4 with TRBJ2-1; 10 positions match TRBD2. Trimming removed 1 base from V and 7 bases from J; junction bases left unmatched: 10. There are 17 residues in the CDR3. CDR3 DNA: TGTGCCAGCAGTTTAGGAACTAGCGGGGTTGGAGAAAATGAGCAGTTCTTC. This translates into CASSLGTSGVGENEQFF.

This clonotype is termed large. V gene TRBV20-1 combines with J gene TRBJ1-1; possibly TRBD1 for D (6 bases). This CDR3 is built from 14 residues. CDR1 is DFQATT, CDR2 SNEGSKA, per germline (reference sequence). Trimming pared 2 bases from V and 5 bases from J, leaving 15 bases between. The DNA for the CDR3 is TGCAGTGCTAGAACAGGGACGAGTCGGACTGAAGCTTTCTTT. This gives the protein CSARTGTSRTEAFF.

In this sample, this clonotype is medium-sized. The chain is built from TRBV4-1 and TRBJ2-1, with 9 positions matching TRBD2. There are 12 residues in the CDR3. Trimming took 7 bases from V and 7 from J; bases not matched to a gene: 2. Germline CDR1 MGHRA, CDR2 YSYEKL. The CDR3: CASKGLANEQFF. The CDR3 region has the DNA TGCGCCAGCAAGGGACTAGCAAATGAGCAGTTCTTC.

Many counts were recorded for this clonotype. The chain recombines TRBV4-1 with TRBJ2-5; the match to TRBD2 covers 10 bases. The CDR3 loop spans 14 amino acids. V lost 3 bases to trimming and J lost 9 bases; unmatched junction nucleotides: 7. Germline assignment: CDR1 MGHRA and CDR2 YSYEKL. The CDR3 here is CASSQQLAGKAQYF. CDR3 bases: TGCGCCAGCAGCCAGCAACTAGCGGGGAAGGCCCAGTACTTC.

The rearrangement uses TRBV29-1 and TRBJ2-1; 12 bases line up with TRBD2. Per germline, CDR1 SQVTM and CDR2 ANQGSEA. V trimming: 4 bases; J trimming: 9 bases; junction bases outside the gene matches: 4. The CDR3 totals 13 residues. The CDR3 is CSVGASGGVEQFF. For the CDR3, the DNA is TGCAGCGTTGGAGCTAGCGGGGGGGTTGAGCAGTTCTTC.

The genes are TRBV30 and TRBJ2-1; 9 positions agree with TRBD1. V was pared by 3 bases and J by 4 bases, with 10 bases of the junction left unmatched. This CDR3 is built from 16 residues. Germline V gene lookup returns CDR1 GTSNPN and CDR2 SVGIG (reference sequence). The CDR3 loop reads CAWRTGGAVPYNEQFF. The CDR3 nucleotides are TGTGCCTGGAGAACAGGGGGCGCCGTGCCTTACAATGAGCAGTTCTTC.

In its sample, this clonotype was seen many times. This chain links TRBV5-1 with TRBJ1-1; D call uncertain. The CDR3 is 14 amino acids. Trimming left V 0 bases short and J 5 bases short, with 11 bases between. CDR1 and CDR2 (germline): SGHRS, YFSETQ. The CDR3 DNA sequence: TGCGCCAGCAGCTTGGTGGGCAGCTTAACTGAAGCTTTCTTT. Its translation: CASSLVGSLTEAFF.